Given below is one T cell receptor beta chain in context. The data were taken from a study of PD-L1 blockade in urothelial cancer. As for the study in general: Patients started atezolizumab around 2014, 1,200 mg intravenously every 3 weeks. It was at 3 weeks (second dose) and 6 weeks after treatment start that blood was analyzed.

Metastatic or locally advanced urothelial carcinoma was present in the patients. Here immunoSEQ multiplex PCR was the method, and the copy in TCRdb shows in-frame clones only, minus some. The sample lists around 40,000 clones, roughly 89% occurring once. This CDR3 comprises 15 residues. Losses at the gene ends were 7 bases for V and 0 bases for J; bases not matched to a gene: 6. Germline V gene data show CDR1 as MNHNS and CDR2 as SASEGT. The sample consisted of PBMCs, taken around atezolizumab (anti-PD-L1) treatment. This clonotype originated in a man aged 55 to 70 with urothelial cancer. This chain uses TRBV6-1 with TRBJ2-7; TRBD2 agrees at 10 bases. The CDR3 loop reads CASTRTSGNSYEQYF. For the CDR3, the DNA is TGTGCCAGCACCAGGACTAGCGGCAACTCCTACGAGCAGTACTTC.